This TCR beta chain was recorded in a study of blood T cell repertoires in COVID-19. Measured with immunoSEQ multiplex PCR; TCRdb has only the in-frame clones, and not every one. The repertoire holds roughly 120,000 clones, with less than 85% as singletons. The CDR3 totals 17 residues. Germline CDR1 SGHTA, CDR2 FQGTGA. The junction had 5 bases not matched to a gene; V was cut back by 5 bases and J by 2 bases. This clonotype originated in a woman aged 80 or over with acute or convalescent COVID-19. The sequencing sample was made of peripheral blood. The chain uses TRBV7-3 and TRBJ2-1, with TRBD2 identical over 14 bases. CDR3 sequence: CASSQTSGGVPYNEQFF. CDR3 nucleotide sequence: TGTGCCAGCAGCCAGACTAGCGGGGGGGTGCCCTACAATGAGCAGTTCTTC.